The clone carrying this TCR beta chain has a single count. The data were taken from a study of shared clonotypes between healthy human individuals. The CDR3 has 16 amino acids. Looked up from germline, CDR1 is LNHNV and CDR2 is YYDKDF (reference sequence). Trimming shortened V by 2 bases and J by 1 base, and 14 bases separated the two germline ends. As defined, naive CD8 cells were CD45RO-negative and positively selected for CCR7, with terminally differentiated effector memory CD45RA+ cells excluded. Repertoires were generated with immunoSEQ multiplex PCR, while TCRdb's copy carries only in-frame clones and drops some. The data contain 800,000 to 950,000 clones, about 96% of them singletons.

Specimen: naive CD8+ T cells sorted from blood. The sequence was obtained from a man aged 30 to 39 in good health. V gene TRBV15 combines with J gene TRBJ1-1; D is uncertain. CDR3 in DNA: TGTGCCACCAGCAGACCTCGACCGGATGGGAACACTGAAGCTTTCTTT. Translation gives CATSRPRPDGNTEAFF.